This note documents a single TCR beta chain sequence. This sample was included in a study of blood T cell repertoires in COVID-19. For the study at large: Samples came from the United States, Italy and Spain, spanning acute and convalescent COVID-19. PBMCs, B-cell-depleted T cells, or T cells were the source of the cDNA or gDNA that made up the material.

The CDR3 sequence is 16 residues long. Germline V gene lookup returns CDR1 KGHDR and CDR2 SFDVKD. Losses at the gene ends were 3 bases for V and 7 bases for J; bases not matched to a gene: 9. Original processing methods: Estimation of nucleated cell counts was performed using reference gene primer amplification. Clones were sequenced by immunoSEQ multiplex PCR, and TCRdb holds only the in-frame ones, with some missing. V, J and clone size are those of that table, while D and trimming were read from the DNA. This sample has approximately 240,000 clones; around 83% occur once, and the top ten carry around 3%.

The chain uses TRBV24-1 and TRBJ2-3, with 10 bases that match TRBD1. The origin of this receptor is a man aged 50-60 years who had recovered from COVID-19. Sequenced: peripheral blood. CDR3 nucleotides: TGTGCCACCAGTGATGTCGGACAGGGGGGAGGGAATACGCAGTATTTT. It encodes CATSDVGQGGGNTQYF.